These 21 T cell receptor beta chains originate from one sample sequenced in a study of PD-1 blockade in classical Hodgkin lymphoma. Every patient was affected by relapse after autologous stem cell transplantation, while exposure to brentuximab vedotin was not uniform. Sequencing used immunoSEQ multiplex PCR; TCRdb keeps in-frame clones, though not all of them. Of 40,000 or so clones in the sample, about 89% were seen once. The source material was peripheral blood mononuclear cells (PBMCs), sampled at baseline. These receptors came from a human donor with classical Hodgkin lymphoma.

The chain is built from TRBV13 and TRBJ2-3; TRBD2 matches 7 bases. In germline, CDR1 is PRHDT, CDR2 FYEKMQ (reference sequence). The CDR3 has 13 amino acids. V was pared by 3 bases and J by 6 bases, with 3 bases of the junction left unmatched. The CDR3 spells CASSLDGRDTQYF. The CDR3 nucleotides read TGTGCCAGCAGCTTGGACGGGAGGGATACGCAGTATTTT.

V and J are TRBV11-2 and TRBJ1-5; D is unclear. The V end was cut by 1 base, the J end by 0 bases, with 10 bases between. Germline V gene lookup returns CDR1 SGHAT and CDR2 FQNNGV. The CDR3 length is 16 residues. The CDR3 sequence is CASSLGAGYSNQPQHF. CDR3 sequence (DNA): TGTGCCAGCAGCTTAGGGGCAGGATATAGCAATCAGCCCCAGCATTTT.

This rearrangement joins TRBV7-3 to TRBJ2-1, with 7 bases fitting TRBD2. Germline lookup yields CDR1 SGHTA and CDR2 FQGTGA. J was trimmed by 0 bases and V by 5 bases; bases with no gene match: 7. This CDR3 has 16 amino acids. CDR3 sequence (DNA): TGTGCCAGCAGCAGTAGCGGGTCTAGCTCCTACAATGAGCAGTTCTTC. It codes for CASSSSGSSSYNEQFF.

The chain uses TRBV7-9 and TRBJ2-5, with 7 positions matching TRBD1. Germline CDR1 is SEHNR and CDR2 is FQNEAQ (reference sequence). V lost 3 bases, J lost 4 bases, and 11 bases stayed unmatched. This CDR3 is 16 amino acids long. CDR3 region: CASSLRGQGVRETQYF. The CDR3 DNA follows: TGTGCCAGCAGCTTGAGGGGGCAGGGAGTGAGAGAGACCCAGTACTTC.

The V gene is TRBV5-5, the J gene TRBJ1-3; weak D call: TRBD1 (5 bases). The CDR3 has 17 amino acids. Germline V lookup: CDR1 SGHKS, CDR2 YYEKEE (reference sequence). V lost 0 bases and J 3 bases, leaving 16 bases between the germline ends. CDR3 DNA sequence: TGTGCCAGCAGCTTGGCCTCTTGGCAGGGCTTTGGAAACACCATATATTTT. Translated: CASSLASWQGFGNTIYF.

The chain uses TRBV15 and TRBJ2-7; 9 bases are shared with TRBD1. This CDR3 spans 15 amino acids. V dropped 2 bases and J dropped 3; count of bases not matched to a gene: 5. CDR1 is LNHNV, CDR2 YYDKDF, per germline (reference sequence). The CDR3 sequence is CATSRSGTGIYEQYF. CDR3 DNA sequence: TGTGCCACCAGCAGATCTGGGACAGGGATCTACGAGCAGTACTTC.

This clone occurred a few times. J is TRBJ1-4 and V is TRBV28; no clear D gene. V lost 3 bases and J lost 0, with 5 bases in between. Germline V CDR1 and CDR2: MDHEN, SYDVKM. The CDR3 totals 14 residues. CDR3 protein: CASSFPATNEKLFF. DNA for the CDR3: TGTGCCAGCAGTTTCCCTGCAACTAATGAAAAACTGTTTTTT.

The J gene is TRBJ2-7, the V gene TRBV7-3; D is unresolved. The V end was cut by 2 bases, the J end by 1 base, with 12 bases between. This CDR3 is 15 amino acids long. The germline V gene encodes CDR1 SGHTA and CDR2 FQGTGA. The CDR3 reads CASSLELAGSYEQYF. CDR3 coding DNA: TGTGCCAGCAGCTTAGAGCTTGCAGGTTCCTACGAGCAGTACTTC.

The chain carries TRBV6-5 and TRBJ1-2, with 9 bases that match TRBD1. CDR1 and CDR2 from the germline V gene are MNHEY and SVGAGI. CDR3 length equals 15 residues. Trimming removed 5 bases from V and 4 bases from J; junction bases left unmatched: 8. The chain's CDR3 is CASSHTGTGTYGYTF. CDR3 nucleotide sequence: TGTGCCAGCAGTCACACCGGGACAGGGACCTATGGCTACACCTTC.

This sequence joins TRBV7-9 and TRBJ2-1; D not certain. Trimming pared 1 base from V and 8 bases from J, leaving 9 bases between. Germline CDR1 SEHNR, CDR2 FQNEAQ (reference sequence). The CDR3 covers 13 residues. CDR3 DNA sequence: TGTGCCAGCAGCTTAGGAAGGATAGATGAGCAGTTCTTC. This gives the protein CASSLGRIDEQFF.

V gene TRBV28 combines with J gene TRBJ2-1, with D possibly called TRBD1 or TRBD2 (6 bases each). Per the germline V gene, CDR1 is MDHEN and CDR2 is SYDVKM. V was trimmed by 1 base and J by 3 bases, leaving 16 bases between them. This CDR3 is 17 amino acids long. CDR3 in DNA: TGTGCCAGCAGTTTATTAGGAGGGGTGGACAGCTACAATGAGCAGTTCTTC. It is translated as CASSLLGGVDSYNEQFF. Full variable domain (remainder filled in from reference TRBV28 and TRBJ2-1): DVKVTQSSRYLVKRTGEKVFLECVQDMDHENMFWYRQDPGLGLRLIYFSYDVKMKEKGDIPEGYSVSREKKERFSLILESASTNQTSMYLCASSLLGGVDSYNEQFFGPGTRLTVL.

V gene TRBV4-1 combines with J gene TRBJ1-4, with D hard to call. Germline assignment: CDR1 MGHRA and CDR2 YSYEKL. Trimming took off 2 bases at V and 8 bases at J, with 12 bases between the two ends. The CDR3 is 14 residues long. CDR3 region: CASSQPGSGEKLFF. CDR3 nucleotide sequence: TGCGCCAGCAGCCAACCAGGCTCGGGGGAAAAACTGTTTTTT.

This clone was counted a few times. The rearrangement joins TRBV28 to TRBJ1-1; D unclear. This CDR3 has 14 residues. CDR1 MDHEN and CDR2 SYDVKM come from the germline V gene. Trimming stripped 1 base from V and 0 bases from J, with 6 bases between. The CDR3 bases are TGTGCCAGCAGTTTATCTGGGGTGAACACTGAAGCTTTCTTT. Its protein is CASSLSGVNTEAFF.

This sequence joins TRBV4-2 and TRBJ1-1, with D uncertain. Per germline, CDR1 LGHNA and CDR2 YNFKEQ. The CDR3 sequence is 11 residues long. Trimming removed 4 bases at V and 5 bases at J, with 5 bases between. The CDR3 coding sequence is TGTGCCAGCAGCCTAGGTACTGAAGCTTTCTTT. It is translated as CASSLGTEAFF.

J is TRBJ2-3 and V is TRBV7-2; D is perhaps TRBD1 or TRBD2 (5 bases each). CDR1 and CDR2 from the germline V gene are SGHTA and FQGNSA. Trimming shortened V by 5 bases and J by 2 bases, and 14 bases separated the two germline ends. The CDR3 contains 15 residues. The DNA for the CDR3 is TGTGCCAGCAGCCCGGGACGGCCAGACACAGATACGCAGTATTTT. Protein: CASSPGRPDTDTQYF.

This chain connects TRBV28 to TRBJ1-1; D possibly corresponds to TRBD1 (5 bases). The CDR3 has 13 residues. Trimming removed 6 bases from V and 1 base from J, with 9 bases in between. CDR1 is MDHEN, CDR2 SYDVKM, per germline. Written as DNA, the CDR3 is TGTGCCAGCAGCCGTGGGGGGAACACTGAAGCTTTCTTT. Amino acid sequence: CASSRGGNTEAFF.

V gene TRBV28 combines with J gene TRBJ2-2, with 10 bases identical to TRBD2. CDR1 and CDR2 (germline): MDHEN, SYDVKM. The trim removed 5 bases at V and 6 bases at J, leaving 6 bases unmatched. There are 15 residues in the CDR3. For the CDR3, the DNA is TGTGCCAGCAGTCCGATAGCGGGAGGACCCGGGGAGCTGTTTTTT. Its protein is CASSPIAGGPGELFF.

J is TRBJ1-5 and V is TRBV29-1; D may be TRBD1 (6 bases). V shed 6 bases and J shed 5 bases, with 14 bases lying between them. This CDR3 comprises 13 residues. From germline, CDR1 is SQVTM and CDR2 ANQGSEA. The CDR3 region is CSVAGERDQPQHF. The CDR3 DNA sequence: TGCAGCGTGGCAGGGGAAAGGGATCAGCCCCAGCATTTT.

V and J are TRBV9 and TRBJ2-1; the D is unclear. This CDR3 is built from 13 residues. V dropped 1 base and J dropped 4 bases, with 6 bases sitting between them. Germline V gene lookup returns CDR1 SGDLS and CDR2 YYNGEE. The CDR3 protein is CASSVTQYNEQFF. CDR3 DNA: TGTGCCAGCAGCGTAACCCAGTACAATGAGCAGTTCTTC.

This chain links TRBV18 with TRBJ2-1; D call uncertain. The V end lost 8 bases, the J end lost 8 bases, and 10 bases lay between the germline ends. The CDR3 contains 11 residues. Per the germline V gene, CDR1 is KGHSH and CDR2 is LQKENI. Written as DNA, the CDR3 is TGTGCCAGCACCCCGGGCGATGAGCAGTTCTTC. This encodes CASTPGDEQFF.

This chain joins TRBV15 and TRBJ1-4; 8 bases line up with TRBD1. The J segment lost 8 bases and the V segment lost 0 bases, leaving 5 bases of the junction unmatched. Germline V gene lookup returns CDR1 LNHNV and CDR2 YYDKDF (reference sequence). The CDR3 is 15 residues long. CDR3 amino acids: CATSRDAGGREKLFF. In DNA form, the CDR3 reads TGTGCCACCAGCAGAGATGCAGGGGGCAGAGAAAAACTGTTTTTT.